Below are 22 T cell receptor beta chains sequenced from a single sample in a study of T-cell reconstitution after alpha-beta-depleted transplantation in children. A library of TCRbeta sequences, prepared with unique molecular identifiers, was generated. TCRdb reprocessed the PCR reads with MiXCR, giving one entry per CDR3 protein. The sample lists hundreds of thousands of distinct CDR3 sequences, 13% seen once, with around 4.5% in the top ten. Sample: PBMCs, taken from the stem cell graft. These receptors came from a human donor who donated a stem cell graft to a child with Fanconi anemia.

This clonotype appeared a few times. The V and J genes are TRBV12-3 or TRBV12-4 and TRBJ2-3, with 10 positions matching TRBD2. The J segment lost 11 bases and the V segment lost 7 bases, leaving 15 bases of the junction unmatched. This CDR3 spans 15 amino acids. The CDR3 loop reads CASTRYGSGGTRQYF. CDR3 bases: TGTGCCAGCACCCGATATGGTAGCGGGGGGACGAGGCAGTATTTT.

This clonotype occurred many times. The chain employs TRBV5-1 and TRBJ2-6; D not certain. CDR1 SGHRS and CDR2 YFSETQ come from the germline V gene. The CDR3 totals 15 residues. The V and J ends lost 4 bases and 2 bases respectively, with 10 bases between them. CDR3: CASSLDPTGANVLTF. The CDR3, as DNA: TGCGCCAGCAGCCTCGATCCAACTGGGGCCAACGTCCTGACTTTC.

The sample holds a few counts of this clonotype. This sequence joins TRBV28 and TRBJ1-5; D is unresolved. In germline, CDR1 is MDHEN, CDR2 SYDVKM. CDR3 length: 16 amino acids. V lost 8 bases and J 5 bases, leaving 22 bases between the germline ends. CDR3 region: CASVHRRALQDQPQHF. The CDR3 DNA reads TGTGCCAGCGTCCACCGGAGGGCCCTTCAGGATCAGCCCCAGCATTTT.

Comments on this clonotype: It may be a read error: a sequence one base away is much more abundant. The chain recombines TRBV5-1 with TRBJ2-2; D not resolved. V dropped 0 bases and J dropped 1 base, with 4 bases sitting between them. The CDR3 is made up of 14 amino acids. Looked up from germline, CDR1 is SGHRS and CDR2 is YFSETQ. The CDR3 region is CASSLVLNTGELFF. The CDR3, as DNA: TGCGCCAGCAGCTTGGTACTGAACACCGGGGAGCTGTTTTTT.

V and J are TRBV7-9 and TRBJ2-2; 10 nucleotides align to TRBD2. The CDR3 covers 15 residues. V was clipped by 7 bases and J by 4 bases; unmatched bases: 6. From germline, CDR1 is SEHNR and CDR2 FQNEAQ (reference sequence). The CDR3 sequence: CASTVAGGSTGELFF. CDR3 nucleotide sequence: TGTGCCAGCACCGTAGCGGGGGGCAGCACCGGGGAGCTGTTTTTT.

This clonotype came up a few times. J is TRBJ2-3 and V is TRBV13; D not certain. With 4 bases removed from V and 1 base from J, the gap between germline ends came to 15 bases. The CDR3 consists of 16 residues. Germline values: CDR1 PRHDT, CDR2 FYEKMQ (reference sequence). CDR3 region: CASSSSTIIGTDTQYF. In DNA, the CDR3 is TGTGCCAGCAGCTCCTCGACGATCATCGGCACAGATACGCAGTATTTT.

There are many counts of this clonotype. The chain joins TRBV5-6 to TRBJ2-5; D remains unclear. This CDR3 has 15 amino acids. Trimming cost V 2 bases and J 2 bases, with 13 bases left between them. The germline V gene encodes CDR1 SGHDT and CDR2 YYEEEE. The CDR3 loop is CASSFVDGNQETQYF. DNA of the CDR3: TGTGCCAGCAGCTTTGTGGACGGCAATCAAGAGACCCAGTACTTC.

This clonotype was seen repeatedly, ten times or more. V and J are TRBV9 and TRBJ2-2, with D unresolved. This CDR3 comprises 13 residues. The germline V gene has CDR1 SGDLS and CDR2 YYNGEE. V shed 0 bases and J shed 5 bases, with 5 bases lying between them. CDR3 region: CASSVGGTGELFF. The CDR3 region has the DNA TGTGCCAGCAGCGTAGGGGGTACCGGGGAGCTGTTTTTT.

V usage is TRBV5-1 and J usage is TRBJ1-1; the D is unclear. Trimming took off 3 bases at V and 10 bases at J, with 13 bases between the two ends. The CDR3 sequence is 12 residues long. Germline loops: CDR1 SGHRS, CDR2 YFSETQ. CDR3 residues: CASSSERGRAFF. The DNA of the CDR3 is TGCGCCAGCAGCTCCGAAAGAGGAAGAGCTTTCTTT.

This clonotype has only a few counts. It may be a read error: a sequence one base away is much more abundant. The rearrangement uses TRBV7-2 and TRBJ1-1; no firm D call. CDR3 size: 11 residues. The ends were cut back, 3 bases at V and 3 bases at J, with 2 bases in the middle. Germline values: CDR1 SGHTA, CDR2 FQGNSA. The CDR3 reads CASSFYTEAFF. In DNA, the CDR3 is TGTGCCAGCAGCTTTTACACTGAAGCTTTCTTT.

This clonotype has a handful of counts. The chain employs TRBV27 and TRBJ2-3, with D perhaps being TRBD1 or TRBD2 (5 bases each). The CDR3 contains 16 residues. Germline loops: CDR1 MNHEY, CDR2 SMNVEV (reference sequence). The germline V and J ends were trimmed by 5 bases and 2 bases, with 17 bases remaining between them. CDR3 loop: CASSPPRDGITDTQYF. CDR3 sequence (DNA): TGTGCCAGCAGTCCGCCCCGGGACGGCATCACAGATACGCAGTATTTT.

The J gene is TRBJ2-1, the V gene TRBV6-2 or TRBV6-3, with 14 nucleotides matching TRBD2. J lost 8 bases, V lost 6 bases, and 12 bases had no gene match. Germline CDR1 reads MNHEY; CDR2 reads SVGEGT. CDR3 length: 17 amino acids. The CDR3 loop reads CASSSPRLAGGPDEQFF. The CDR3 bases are TGTGCCAGCAGCTCACCTCGACTAGCGGGGGGGCCCGATGAGCAGTTCTTC.

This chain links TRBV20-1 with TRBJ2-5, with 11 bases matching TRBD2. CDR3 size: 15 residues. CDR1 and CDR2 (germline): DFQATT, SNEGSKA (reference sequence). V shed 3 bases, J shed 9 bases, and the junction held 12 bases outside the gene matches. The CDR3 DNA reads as TGCAGTGCTAGTCTAGCGGGGGGCTGGGGTTTGGCCCAGTACTTC. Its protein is CSASLAGGWGLAQYF.

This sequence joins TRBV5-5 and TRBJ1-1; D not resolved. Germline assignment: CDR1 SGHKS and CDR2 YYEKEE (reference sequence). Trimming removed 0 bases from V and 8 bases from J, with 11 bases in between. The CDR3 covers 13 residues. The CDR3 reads CASSLAVSKEAFF. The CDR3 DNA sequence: TGTGCCAGCAGCTTGGCCGTTTCGAAGGAAGCTTTCTTT.

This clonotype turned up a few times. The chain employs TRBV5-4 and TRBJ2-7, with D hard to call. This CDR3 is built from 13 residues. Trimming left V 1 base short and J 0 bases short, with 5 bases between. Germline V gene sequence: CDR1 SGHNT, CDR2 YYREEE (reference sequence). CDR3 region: CASSLRFSYEQYF. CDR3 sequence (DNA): TGTGCCAGCAGCTTGAGGTTCTCCTACGAGCAGTACTTC.

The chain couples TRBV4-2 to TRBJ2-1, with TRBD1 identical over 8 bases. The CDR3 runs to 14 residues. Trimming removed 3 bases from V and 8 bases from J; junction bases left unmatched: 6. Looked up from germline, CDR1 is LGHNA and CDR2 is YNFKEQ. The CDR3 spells CASSHRTGWDEQFF. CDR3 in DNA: TGTGCCAGCAGCCATCGGACAGGGTGGGATGAGCAGTTCTTC.

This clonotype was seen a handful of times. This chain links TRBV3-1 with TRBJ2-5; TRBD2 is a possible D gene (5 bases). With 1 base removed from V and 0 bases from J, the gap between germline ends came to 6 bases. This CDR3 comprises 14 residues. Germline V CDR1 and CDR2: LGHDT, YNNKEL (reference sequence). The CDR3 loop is CASSQGGDQETQYF. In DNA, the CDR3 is TGTGCCAGCAGCCAAGGGGGAGACCAAGAGACCCAGTACTTC.

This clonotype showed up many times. DNA for the CDR3: TGCAGCTCTTCATCCCGCTCGGAGACCCAGTACTTC. Amino acids: CSSSSRSETQYF. V and J are TRBV29-1 and TRBJ2-5; D unclear. Trimming shortened V by 8 bases and J by 5 bases, and 15 bases separated the two germline ends. Germline CDR1 SQVTM, CDR2 ANQGSEA. This CDR3 comprises 12 residues.

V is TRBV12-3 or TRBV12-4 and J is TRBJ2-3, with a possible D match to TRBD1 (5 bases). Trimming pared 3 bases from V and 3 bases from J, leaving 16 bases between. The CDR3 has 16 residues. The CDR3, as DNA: TGTGCCAGCAGTTTCCCCCTGAAAAGGGGTACAGATACGCAGTATTTT. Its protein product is CASSFPLKRGTDTQYF.

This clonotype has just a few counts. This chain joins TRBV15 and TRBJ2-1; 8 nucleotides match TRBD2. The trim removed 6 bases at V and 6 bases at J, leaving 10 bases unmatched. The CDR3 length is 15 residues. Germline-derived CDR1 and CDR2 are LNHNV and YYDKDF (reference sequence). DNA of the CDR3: TGTGCCACCAGAGAAGGGACTAGGGGGTTCAATGAGCAGTTCTTC. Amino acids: CATREGTRGFNEQFF. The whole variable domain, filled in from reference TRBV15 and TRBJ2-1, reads DAMVIQNPRYQVTQFGKPVTLSCSQTLNHNVMYWYQQKSSQAPKLLFHYYDKDFNNEADTPDNFQSRRPNTSFCFLDIRSPGLGDTAMYLCATREGTRGFNEQFFGPGTRLTVL.

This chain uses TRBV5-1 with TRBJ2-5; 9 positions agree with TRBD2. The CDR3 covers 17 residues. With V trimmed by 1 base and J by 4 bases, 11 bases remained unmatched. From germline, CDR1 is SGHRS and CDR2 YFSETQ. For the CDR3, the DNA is TGCGCCAGCAGCTTGTATCGAGCGGGGGGACTGGGAGAGACCCAGTACTTC. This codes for CASSLYRAGGLGETQYF.

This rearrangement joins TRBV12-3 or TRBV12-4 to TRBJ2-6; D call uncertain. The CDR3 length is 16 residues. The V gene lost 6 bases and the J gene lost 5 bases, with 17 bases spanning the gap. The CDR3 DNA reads TGTGCCAGCAGATCTTACACGGACGAAAGGGCCAACGTCCTGACTTTC. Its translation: CASRSYTDERANVLTF.